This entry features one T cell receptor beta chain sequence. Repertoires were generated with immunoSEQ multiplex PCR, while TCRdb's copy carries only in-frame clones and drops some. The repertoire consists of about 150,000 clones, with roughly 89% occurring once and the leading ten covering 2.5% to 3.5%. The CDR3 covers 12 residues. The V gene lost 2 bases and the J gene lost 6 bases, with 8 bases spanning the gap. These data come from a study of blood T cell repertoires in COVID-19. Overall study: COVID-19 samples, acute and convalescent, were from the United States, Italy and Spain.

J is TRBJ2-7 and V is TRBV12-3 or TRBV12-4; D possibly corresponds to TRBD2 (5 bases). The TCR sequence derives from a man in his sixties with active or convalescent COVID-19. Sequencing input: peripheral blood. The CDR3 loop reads CASSLRGSEQYF. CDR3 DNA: TGTGCCAGCAGTTTACGAGGGTCCGAGCAGTACTTC.